This T cell receptor (beta chain) was retrieved from a study of CD8+ T cells in alopecia areata. Lesional scalp punch biopsies and peripheral blood were collected from alopecia areata patients. It was from PBMCs that CD4+ and CD8+ T cells were sorted. This CDR3 has 16 amino acids. The V gene lost 6 bases and the J gene lost 4 bases, with 21 bases spanning the gap. Germline CDR1 and CDR2: SQVTM and ANQGSEA. Study-level findings and limits: Resident alphabeta T-cell populations of normal skin are likewise subject to sequencing in scalp samples. Mouse data revealed clearer TCR sharing than patient data did, a gap possibly tied to HLA.

RNA was extracted and reverse transcribed into cDNA as the sequencing template. Generated by immunoSEQ multiplex PCR, the TCRdb table keeps only in-frame clones and is missing some. The sample includes 25,000 to 40,000 clones, roughly 80% seen only once; the top ten take under 20%. On this clone: The target antigen is unknown.

This TCR derives from a human donor with alopecia areata. The chain has TRBV29-1 and TRBJ1-4; tentatively, D is TRBD1 (6 bases). The sequencing sample was made of NKG2D-low CD8+ T cells sorted from blood. The CDR3 sequence: CSVAALMGARNEKLFF. CDR3 sequence (DNA): TGCAGCGTCGCGGCGCTTATGGGGGCTCGTAATGAAAAACTGTTTTTT.